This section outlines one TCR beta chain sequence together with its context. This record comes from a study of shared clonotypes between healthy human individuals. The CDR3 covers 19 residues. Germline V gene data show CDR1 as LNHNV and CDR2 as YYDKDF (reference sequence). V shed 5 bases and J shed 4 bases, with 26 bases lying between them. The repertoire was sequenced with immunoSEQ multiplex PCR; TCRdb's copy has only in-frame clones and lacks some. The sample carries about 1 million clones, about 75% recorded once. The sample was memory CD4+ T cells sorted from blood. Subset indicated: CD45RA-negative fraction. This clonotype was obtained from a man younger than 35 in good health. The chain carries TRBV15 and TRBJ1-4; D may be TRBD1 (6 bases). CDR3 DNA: TGTGCCACCAGCGGAAGCATTCGGGGGGCAGGCACCGGTAATGAAAAACTGTTTTTT. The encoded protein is CATSGSIRGAGTGNEKLFF.